This TCR beta chain is drawn from a study of lymphopenia after photon versus proton radiotherapy. Study results and limitations: After the lymphocyte nadir, photon-treated repertoires showed oligoclonal expansion, especially of CD8+ Temra cells. Proton therapy kept repertoires fairly stable, unlike photons, which gained effector/memory cells.

This clone was counted a single time. Antigen: not known. Repertoires were generated with immunoSEQ multiplex PCR, while TCRdb's copy carries only in-frame clones and drops some. Counted here are fewer than 65,000 clones, around 85% occurring once; the ten biggest clones make up approximately 2%. CDR3 length equals 14 residues. With 4 bases removed from V and 0 bases from J, the gap between germline ends came to 4 bases. Germline V CDR1 and CDR2: LGHNA, YSLEER. The sequence derives from a man aged 40-50 years with gastric cancer. The specimen was peripheral blood, collected from a patient treated with photon-based radiotherapy. J is TRBJ2-6 and V is TRBV4-3; D call uncertain. Written as DNA, the CDR3 is TGCGCCAGCAGCCCAAGCTCTGGGGCCAACGTCCTGACTTTC. Translated, it gives CASSPSSGANVLTF.